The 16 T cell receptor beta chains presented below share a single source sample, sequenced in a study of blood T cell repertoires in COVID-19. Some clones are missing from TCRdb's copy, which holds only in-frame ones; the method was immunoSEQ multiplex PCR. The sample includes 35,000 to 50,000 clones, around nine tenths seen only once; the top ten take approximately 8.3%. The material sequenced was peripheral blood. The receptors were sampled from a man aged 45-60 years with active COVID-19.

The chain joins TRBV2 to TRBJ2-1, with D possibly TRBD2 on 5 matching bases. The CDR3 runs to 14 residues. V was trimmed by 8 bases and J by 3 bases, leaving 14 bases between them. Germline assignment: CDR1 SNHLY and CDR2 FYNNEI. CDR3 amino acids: CASAASSLYNEQFF. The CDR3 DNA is TGTGCCAGCGCGGCTAGCTCCCTCTACAATGAGCAGTTCTTC.

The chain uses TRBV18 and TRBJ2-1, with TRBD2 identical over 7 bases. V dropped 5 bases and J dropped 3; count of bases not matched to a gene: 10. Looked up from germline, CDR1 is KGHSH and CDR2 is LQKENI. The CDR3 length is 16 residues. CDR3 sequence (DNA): TGTGCCAGCTCATTTACCCCGGGGGGTAGCTACAATGAGCAGTTCTTC. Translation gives CASSFTPGGSYNEQFF.

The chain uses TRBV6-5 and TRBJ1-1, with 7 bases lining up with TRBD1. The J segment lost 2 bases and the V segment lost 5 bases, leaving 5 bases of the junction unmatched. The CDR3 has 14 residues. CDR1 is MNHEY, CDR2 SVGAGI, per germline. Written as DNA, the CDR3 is TGTGCCAGCAGTAACAGGGGCCGAAACACTGAAGCTTTCTTT. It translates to CASSNRGRNTEAFF.

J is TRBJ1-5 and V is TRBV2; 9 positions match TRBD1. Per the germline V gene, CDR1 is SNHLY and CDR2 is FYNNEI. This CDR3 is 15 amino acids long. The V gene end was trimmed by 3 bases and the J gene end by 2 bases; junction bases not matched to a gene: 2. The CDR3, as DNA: TGTGCCAGCAGTGAGAGGACAGGGGGCAATCAGCCCCAGCATTTT. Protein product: CASSERTGGNQPQHF.

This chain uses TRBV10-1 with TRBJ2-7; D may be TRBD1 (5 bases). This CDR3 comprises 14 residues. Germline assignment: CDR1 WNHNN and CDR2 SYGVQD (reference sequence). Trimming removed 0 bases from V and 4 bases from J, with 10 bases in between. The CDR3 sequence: CASSESGPKYEQYF. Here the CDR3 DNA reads TGCGCCAGCAGTGAGTCGGGGCCGAAATACGAGCAGTACTTC.

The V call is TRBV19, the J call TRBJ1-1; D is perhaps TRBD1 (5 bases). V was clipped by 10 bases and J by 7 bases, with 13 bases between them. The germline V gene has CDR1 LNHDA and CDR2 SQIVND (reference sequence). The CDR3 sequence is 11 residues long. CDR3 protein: CATSGRVEAFF. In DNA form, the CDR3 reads TGTGCCACTTCGGGCAGGGTTGAAGCTTTCTTT. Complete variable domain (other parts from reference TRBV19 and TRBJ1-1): DGGITQSPKYLFRKEGQNVTLSCEQNLNHDAMYWYRQDPGQGLRLIYYSQIVNDFQKGDIAEGYSVSREKKESFPLTVTSAQKNPTAFYLCATSGRVEAFFGQGTRLTVV.

The CDR3 nucleotides are TGTGCCAGCAGCCCGACACCCCGACAGGGTCAAGAGACCCAGTACTTC. This sequence encodes CASSPTPRQGQETQYF. The chain couples TRBV9 to TRBJ2-5; 7 bases are shared with TRBD1. V trimming: 4 bases; J trimming: 2 bases; junction bases outside the gene matches: 11. This CDR3 contains 16 residues. In germline, CDR1 is SGDLS, CDR2 YYNGEE.

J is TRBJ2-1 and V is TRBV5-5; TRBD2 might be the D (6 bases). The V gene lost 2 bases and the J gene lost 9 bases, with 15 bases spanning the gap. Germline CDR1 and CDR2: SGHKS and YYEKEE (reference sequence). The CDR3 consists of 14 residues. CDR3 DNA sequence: TGTGCCAGCAGCTTCGACAGCTTGGGGGGTGAGCAGTTCTTC. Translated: CASSFDSLGGEQFF. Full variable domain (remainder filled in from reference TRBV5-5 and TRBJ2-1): DAGVTQSPTHLIKTRGQQVTLRCSPISGHKSVSWYQQVLGQGPQFIFQYYEKEERGRGNFPDRFSARQFPNYSSELNVNALLLGDSALYLCASSFDSLGGEQFFGPGTRLTVL.

As DNA, the CDR3 is TGCGCCAGCAGCCAAGATGGCGGGAGGGCCCAAGATACGCAGTATTTT. It is translated as CASSQDGGRAQDTQYF. The rearrangement links TRBV4-1 to TRBJ2-3, with TRBD2 matching 9 bases. The CDR3 spans 16 residues. The ends lost 0 bases at V and 5 bases at J; junction bases unmatched: 6. Germline CDR1 is MGHRA and CDR2 is YSYEKL.

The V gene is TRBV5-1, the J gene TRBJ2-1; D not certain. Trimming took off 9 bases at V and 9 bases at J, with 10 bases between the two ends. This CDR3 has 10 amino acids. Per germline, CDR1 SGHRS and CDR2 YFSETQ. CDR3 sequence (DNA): TGCGCCAAACCCCAGGCTGAGCAGTTCTTC. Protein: CAKPQAEQFF.

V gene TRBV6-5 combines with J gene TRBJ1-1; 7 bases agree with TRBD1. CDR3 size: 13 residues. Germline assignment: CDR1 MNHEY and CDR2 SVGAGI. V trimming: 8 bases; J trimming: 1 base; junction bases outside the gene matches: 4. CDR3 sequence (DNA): TGTGCCAGCTCAGACAGGGAGAACACTGAAGCTTTCTTT. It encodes CASSDRENTEAFF.

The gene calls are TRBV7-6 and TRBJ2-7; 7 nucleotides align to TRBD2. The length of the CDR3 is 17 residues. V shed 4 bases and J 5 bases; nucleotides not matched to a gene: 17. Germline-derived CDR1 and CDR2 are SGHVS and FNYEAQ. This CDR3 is CASSSTFRGGPNHEQYF. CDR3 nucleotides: TGTGCCAGCAGCTCGACATTTAGGGGAGGGCCGAACCACGAGCAGTACTTC.

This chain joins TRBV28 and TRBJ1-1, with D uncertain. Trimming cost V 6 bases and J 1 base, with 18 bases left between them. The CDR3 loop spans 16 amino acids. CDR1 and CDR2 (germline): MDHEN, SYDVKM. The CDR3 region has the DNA TGTGCCAGCAGGCGAAGGGAGAATCTTAAGAACACTGAAGCTTTCTTT. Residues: CASRRRENLKNTEAFF.

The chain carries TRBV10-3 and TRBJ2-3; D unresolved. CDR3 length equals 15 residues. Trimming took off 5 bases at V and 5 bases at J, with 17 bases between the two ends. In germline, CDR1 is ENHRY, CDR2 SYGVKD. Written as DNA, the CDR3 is TGTGCCATCAGTCTCGGGTTACCGTTTGGAGATACGCAGTATTTT. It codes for CAISLGLPFGDTQYF.

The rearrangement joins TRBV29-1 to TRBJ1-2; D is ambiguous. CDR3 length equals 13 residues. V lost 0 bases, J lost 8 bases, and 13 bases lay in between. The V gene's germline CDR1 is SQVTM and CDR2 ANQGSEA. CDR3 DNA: TGCAGCGTTGAAGAATCTAAGATCGTGGGCTACACCTTC. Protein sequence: CSVEESKIVGYTF. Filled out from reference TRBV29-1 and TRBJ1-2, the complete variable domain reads SAVISQKPSRDICQRGTSLTIQCQVDSQVTMMFWYRQQPGQSLTLIATANQGSEATYESGFVIDKFPISRPNLTFSTLTVSNMSPEDSSIYLCSVEESKIVGYTFGSGTRLTVV.

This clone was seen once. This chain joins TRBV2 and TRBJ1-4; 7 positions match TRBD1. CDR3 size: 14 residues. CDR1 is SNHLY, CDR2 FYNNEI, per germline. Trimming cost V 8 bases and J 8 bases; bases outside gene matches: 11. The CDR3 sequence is CASGALTGPEKLFF. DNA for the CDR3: TGTGCCAGCGGAGCCCTGACAGGGCCAGAAAAACTGTTTTTT.